Each of the 18 T cell receptor beta chains below was sequenced from the same sample in a study of T cells in Graves' hyperthyroidism and ophthalmopathy. Amplification of TCR beta CDR3 regions used RNA as the template. The HTBI primer set was used in a first-round RT-PCR of the TCR CDR3. TCRdb passed the multiplex PCR reads through MiXCR, listing each CDR3 protein once. Found here are 640,000 or so distinct CDR3 sequences, roughly 14% of them singletons; the top ten hold about 3.9%. Sequenced sample: blood. The receptors were gathered from a middle-aged woman with Graves' ophthalmopathy.

This clonotype was seen more than once but under ten times. This rearrangement joins TRBV29-1 to TRBJ1-1, with a weak D call TRBD1 (5 bases). The germline V gene has CDR1 SQVTM and CDR2 ANQGSEA. V lost 6 bases to trimming and J lost 3 bases, with 11 bases between them. This CDR3 region has 12 residues. The CDR3 DNA follows: TGCAGCGTGGGGGAGATCTACACTGAAGCTTTCTTT. Translation gives CSVGEIYTEAFF.

The J gene is TRBJ1-2, the V gene TRBV7-3; no clear D. V gave up 5 bases and J gave up 3 bases, with 19 bases separating them. The CDR3 has 16 amino acids. Germline V lookup: CDR1 SGHTA, CDR2 FQGTGA. The CDR3 DNA follows: TGTGCCAGCAGCCCCGGCCCCAGTCTTCCGCACTATGGCTACACCTTC. Translation gives CASSPGPSLPHYGYTF.

This clonotype showed up just a few times. The chain has TRBV13 and TRBJ2-7; 8 nucleotides agree with TRBD1. Germline V lookup: CDR1 PRHDT, CDR2 FYEKMQ (reference sequence). V gave up 1 base and J gave up 3 bases; unmatched junction bases: 5. The CDR3 has 15 residues. CDR3 sequence reads: CASSLETGGNYEQYF. The CDR3 bases are TGTGCCAGCAGCTTAGAAACAGGGGGGAACTACGAGCAGTACTTC.

This clonotype was recorded at least ten times. The CDR3 DNA sequence: TGTGCCAGCAGTGAACAGGGTTCTGAAGCTTTCTTT. Amino acid sequence: CASSEQGSEAFF. The chain uses TRBV6-1 and TRBJ1-1, with a tentative D call TRBD1 (5 bases). V was shortened by 2 bases and J by 6 bases, with 7 bases between the two germline ends. The length of the CDR3 is 12 residues. CDR1 MNHNS and CDR2 SASEGT come from the germline V gene.

This clonotype has ten or more counts. This chain links TRBV7-6 with TRBJ2-5, with D possibly being TRBD1 (6 bases). CDR1 is SGHVS and CDR2 is FNYEAQ in the germline V gene. Trimming shortened V by 0 bases and J by 2 bases, and 13 bases separated the two germline ends. This CDR3 is 16 amino acids long. The CDR3 coding sequence is TGTGCCAGCAGCTTAGCGCGTTGGGACACACAAGAGACCCAGTACTTC. Amino acids: CASSLARWDTQETQYF.

The sample holds many counts of this clonotype. The chain has TRBV2 and TRBJ1-2, with D perhaps TRBD1 (6 bases). Trimming removed 6 bases from V and 2 bases from J, with 13 bases in between. CDR3 length equals 14 residues. The germline gives CDR1 SNHLY, CDR2 FYNNEI. The chain's CDR3 is CASRPGGVNYGYTF. The CDR3 DNA follows: TGTGCCAGCAGACCGGGGGGCGTCAACTATGGCTACACCTTC.

In its sample, this clonotype was seen many times. The chain has TRBV12-3 or TRBV12-4 and TRBJ2-7, with 7 bases lining up with TRBD1. The V and J ends lost 0 bases and 2 bases, in that order; junction bases with no gene match: 4. CDR3 length equals 15 residues. The chain's CDR3 is CASSLAGGTTYEQYF. In DNA form, the CDR3 reads TGTGCCAGCAGTTTAGCAGGGGGCACGACCTACGAGCAGTACTTC.

The sample holds many counts of this clonotype. The chain employs TRBV28 and TRBJ2-7; 9 nucleotides line up with TRBD1. This CDR3 comprises 11 residues. The junction had 1 base not matched to a gene; V was cut back by 6 bases and J by 7 bases. The germline V gene has CDR1 MDHEN and CDR2 SYDVKM. CDR3 loop: CASRGTGEQYF. In nucleotides, the CDR3 is TGTGCCAGCAGAGGGACAGGGGAGCAGTACTTC.

This clonotype was picked up many times. J is TRBJ1-2 and V is TRBV6-5; D remains ambiguous. V was trimmed by 0 bases and J by 4 bases, leaving 9 bases between them. CDR3 length: 14 residues. Per germline, CDR1 MNHEY and CDR2 SVGAGI. Here the CDR3 DNA reads TGTGCCAGCAGTTACTCGTCGGGTTCCTATGGCTACACCTTC. Translating gives CASSYSSGSYGYTF.

V usage is TRBV13 and J usage is TRBJ1-1, with D maybe TRBD1 (6 bases). The CDR3 totals 17 residues. In germline, CDR1 is PRHDT, CDR2 FYEKMQ (reference sequence). Trimming cost V 0 bases and J 0 bases, with 14 bases left between them. The CDR3 protein is CASSLGLVGDMNTEAFF. CDR3 nucleotide sequence: TGTGCCAGCAGCTTAGGCCTAGTAGGGGACATGAACACTGAAGCTTTCTTT.

The chain couples TRBV28 to TRBJ2-4; D remains ambiguous. With 3 bases removed from V and 0 bases from J, the gap between germline ends came to 6 bases. Germline CDR1 is MDHEN and CDR2 is SYDVKM. The CDR3 runs to 14 residues. The CDR3 here is CASSFSEAKNIQYF. CDR3 nucleotide sequence: TGTGCCAGCAGTTTTTCAGAAGCCAAAAACATTCAGTACTTC.

Many counts were recorded for this clonotype. The rearrangement links TRBV12-3 or TRBV12-4 to TRBJ1-2; 9 nucleotides line up with TRBD1. The CDR3 totals 13 residues. Losses at the gene ends were 6 bases for V and 8 bases for J; bases not matched to a gene: 7. The CDR3 loop is CASRLTGGVGYTF. CDR3 DNA sequence: TGTGCCAGCAGACTAACAGGGGGCGTCGGCTACACCTTC.

The chain links TRBV10-1 to TRBJ2-2, with D possibly matching TRBD1 (5 bases). V was shortened by 4 bases and J by 10 bases, with 10 bases between the two germline ends. Per the germline V gene, CDR1 is WNHNN and CDR2 is SYGVQD (reference sequence). This CDR3 has 12 residues. The CDR3 sequence: CASSANGQELFF. The CDR3 bases are TGCGCCAGCAGTGCAAACGGACAGGAGCTGTTTTTT.

This chain links TRBV2 with TRBJ1-5, with unresolved D. With 1 base removed from V and 4 bases from J, the gap between germline ends came to 11 bases. CDR3 length: 15 amino acids. Germline V gives CDR1 SNHLY, CDR2 FYNNEI. CDR3 protein: CASSEGQIFNQPQHF. The CDR3 DNA reads as TGTGCCAGCAGTGAAGGCCAGATTTTTAATCAGCCCCAGCATTTT.

There are a few counts of this clonotype. J is TRBJ2-7 and V is TRBV29-1; TRBD2 aligns across 16 bases. The CDR3 sequence is 17 residues long. Losses at the gene ends were 4 bases for V and 3 bases for J; bases not matched to a gene: 9. Germline CDR1 is SQVTM and CDR2 is ANQGSEA. DNA for the CDR3: TGCAGCGTTGCCGGGGGACTAGCGGGAGGGCCAGGCTACGAGCAGTACTTC. Translating it yields CSVAGGLAGGPGYEQYF.

This clonotype occurred many times. This chain uses TRBV6-1 with TRBJ1-1; TRBD1 matches at 12 bases. Germline V CDR1 and CDR2: MNHNS, SASEGT. Trimming at V came to 7 bases and at J to 6 bases, leaving 12 bases not matched to a gene. The CDR3 runs 16 residues. The DNA of the CDR3 is TGTGCCAGCATCCCAACCACGGGGACAGGGGGCCCTGAAGCTTTCTTT. This encodes CASIPTTGTGGPEAFF.

At least ten counts were recorded for this clonotype. V is TRBV11-2 and J is TRBJ2-2; TRBD2 matches 13 bases. Germline loops: CDR1 SGHAT, CDR2 FQNNGV. CDR3 length: 18 residues. J gave up 4 bases and V 5 bases, and 10 bases lay outside the gene matches. This CDR3 is CASSLPDGLAGVTGELFF. The CDR3 bases are TGTGCCAGCAGCCTCCCAGACGGACTAGCGGGAGTCACCGGGGAGCTGTTTTTT.

This chain links TRBV20-1 with TRBJ2-5; D possibly corresponds to TRBD2 (6 bases). Trimming left V 0 bases short and J 7 bases short, with 21 bases between. The CDR3 has 16 residues. From germline, CDR1 is DFQATT and CDR2 SNEGSKA (reference sequence). The CDR3 region has the DNA TGCAGTGCTAGAGATCGATTAGACGTCCCCGGGGGGACCCAGTACTTC. Translation: CSARDRLDVPGGTQYF.